The entry below describes one TCR beta chain. This sample stems from a study of T cell responses to AZD1222 COVID-19 vaccine. TCRdb keeps only in-frame clones here, not all; method: immunoSEQ multiplex PCR. Of some 120,000 clones in the sample, over 85% were seen once. Germline CDR1 and CDR2: SGHRS and YFSETQ. V lost 0 bases, J lost 2 bases, and 9 bases lay in between. The CDR3 is 15 residues long. The receptor's source is an adult in good health. The gene calls are TRBV5-1 and TRBJ2-1; no definite D call. The input for sequencing was peripheral blood, taken on day 0 of AZD1222 vaccination. CDR3: CASSLVADAYNEQFF. Written as DNA, the CDR3 is TGCGCCAGCAGCTTGGTGGCTGACGCCTACAATGAGCAGTTCTTC. The whole variable domain, remainder taken from reference TRBV5-1 and TRBJ2-1, is KAGVTQTPRYLIKTRGQQVTLSCSPISGHRSVSWYQQTPGQGLQFLFEYFSETQRNKGNFPGRFSGRQFSNSRSEMNVSTLELGDSALYLCASSLVADAYNEQFFGPGTRLTVL.